Sequencing of this TCR beta chain was carried out in a study of OX40 agonist ivuxolimab in advanced cancers. V dropped 3 bases and J dropped 0 bases, with 11 bases sitting between them. This CDR3 has 15 amino acids. Looked up from germline, CDR1 is LGHNA and CDR2 is YNFKEQ. The repertoire was sequenced with immunoSEQ multiplex PCR; TCRdb's copy has only in-frame clones and lacks some. The sample lists tens of thousands of clones, 80% to 90% seen once, with around 6.5% in the top ten. V gene TRBV4-2 combines with J gene TRBJ1-2; perhaps TRBD1 as D (6 bases). The origin of this receptor is an adult with an advanced solid tumor such as melanoma, head and neck, liver or kidney cancer. The specimen was CD4+ or CD8+ T cells sorted from blood, collected in a trial of the OX40 agonist ivuxolimab. The CDR3 DNA reads as TGTGCCAGCAGCCAGGAGACAGGAGCTAACTATGGCTACACCTTC. The encoded protein is CASSQETGANYGYTF.